Detailed here is one TCR beta chain. The TCR beta CDR3 regions underwent amplification using RNA transcripts as the source. In the first-round RT-PCR of the TCR CDR3, the HTBI primer set was used. TCRdb called the multiplex PCR reads again in MiXCR, with one record for every CDR3 protein. The repertoire consists of a few hundred thousand distinct CDR3 sequences, with about 20% occurring once and the leading ten covering 50% to 75%. Trimming removed 3 bases from V and 9 bases from J, with 12 bases in between. The V gene's germline CDR1 is KGHDR and CDR2 SFDVKD. The CDR3 is 13 residues long. This sample was included in a study of T cells in Graves' hyperthyroidism and ophthalmopathy.

The receptor comes from a man aged 30-40 years with Graves' ophthalmopathy. Sequenced input: blood. V and J are TRBV24-1 and TRBJ2-3; D is possibly TRBD2 (5 bases). The CDR3, as DNA: TGTGCCACCAGTGATCCCCCCGGGGAAACGCAGTATTTT. Translated, it gives CATSDPPGETQYF.